Reported below is one T cell receptor beta chain. Sequencing was performed with immunoSEQ multiplex PCR; in TCRdb, only in-frame clones are kept and a portion is missing. Of about 54,000 clones detected, roughly 94% appear once; the ten largest clones hold 0.22%. The data were obtained in a study of technical replicates of blood from a handful of donors. CDR3 length: 13 amino acids. The V gene lost 3 bases and the J gene lost 6 bases, with 6 bases spanning the gap. CDR1 LNHDA and CDR2 SQIVND come from the germline V gene (reference sequence). Sequences were obtained from T cells isolated from PBMCs. This receptor was identified in a human donor in good health. The chain couples TRBV19 to TRBJ1-6; D ambiguous. Written as DNA, the CDR3 is TGTGCCAGTAGTATTAGTATTAATTCACCCCTCCACTTT. Amino acids: CASSISINSPLHF.